One T cell receptor (beta chain) is described in this entry. Its matching antigen is unknown. TCRdb recomputed calls from the 5' RACE reads with MiXCR, one row per CDR3 protein. The data hold roughly 550,000 distinct CDR3 sequences, with about 20% observed a single time. This entry comes from a study of T-cell memory formation after mild COVID-19. General study results and limits: Confirmation of SARS-CoV-2 specificity was lacking for second-wave clones peaking day 37.

In germline, CDR1 is MNHEY, CDR2 SVGEGT. CDR3 size: 14 residues. J gave up 3 bases and V 7 bases, and 5 bases lay outside the gene matches. The TCR originated in an adult woman who had mild COVID-19 (a few samples of this study predate the infection). Cell type and time point are not known. The chain joins TRBV6-2 or TRBV6-3 to TRBJ2-2; 7 nucleotides match TRBD1. What was sequenced was PBMCs or a T cell subset sorted from them (not recorded which). The CDR3 DNA sequence: TGTGCCAGCAAAGGGGGCTCGGACACCGGGGAGCTGTTTTTT. Protein sequence: CASKGGSDTGELFF.